This is a list of T cell receptor beta chains from one sample in a study of patients and donors after allogeneic stem cell transplantation. Via MiXCR, TCRdb re-called the RT-PCR reads, giving one row per CDR3 protein. The sample holds approximately 170,000 distinct CDR3 sequences, 25% to 35% seen once. Source material: blood, either unsorted or a sorted T cell fraction (not recorded which). These receptors were obtained from a human donor who was either an allogeneic HSCT recipient or a stem cell or donor lymphocyte infusion donor (not recorded which). It is not recorded whose cells these are; they may come from a transplant donor. CDR3s include the opening cysteine and the closing phenylalanine or tryptophan. A D gene is named only where the DNA matches it firmly. Not all rows give a size; the values are once, few, many and, for expanded clones, a class.

d_gene: .
abundance: few
v_gene: TRBV6-5
j_gene: TRBJ2-5
CDR3nt: TGTGCCAGCAGTTACTCGAAGCGCCGAAAAGAGACCCAGTACTTC
CDR3aa: CASSYSKRRKETQYF

d_gene: TRBD1
abundance: .
v_gene: TRBV12-3/TRBV12-4
j_gene: TRBJ2-4
CDR3nt: TGTGCCAGCAGTTTAACAGGGGCCATTCAGTACTTC
CDR3aa: CASSLTGAIQYF

d_gene: .
abundance: .
v_gene: TRBV7-2
j_gene: TRBJ2-5
CDR3nt: TGTGCCAGCAGCTTAGTTTTTCAAGAGACCCAGTACTTC
CDR3aa: CASSLVFQETQYF

d_gene: .
abundance: .
v_gene: TRBV7-2
j_gene: TRBJ2-3
CDR3nt: TGTGCCAGCAGCTTGCGGATCAGCACAGATACGCAGTATTTT
CDR3aa: CASSLRISTDTQYF

d_gene: .
abundance: .
v_gene: TRBV7-9
j_gene: TRBJ2-1
CDR3nt: TGTGCCAGCAGCTTAGTAGGGGCCGACTACTACAATGAGCAGTTCTTC
CDR3aa: CASSLVGADYYNEQFF

d_gene: TRBD2
abundance: .
v_gene: TRBV27
j_gene: TRBJ2-7
CDR3nt: TGTGCCAGCAGTCCCCCGGTCGGGACTAGCCTTCACTACGAGCAGTACTTC
CDR3aa: CASSPPVGTSLHYEQYF

d_gene: .
abundance: .
v_gene: TRBV3-1
j_gene: TRBJ1-3
CDR3nt: TGTGCCAGCAGCCAAGATCCTTCGTGGGCCCCCTGGGCGAGAAACACCATATATTTT
CDR3aa: CASSQDPSWAPWARNTIYF

d_gene: .
abundance: .
v_gene: TRBV7-3
j_gene: TRBJ2-2
CDR3nt: TGTGCCAGCAGCTTAAACCGGGAGAACCCCGGGGAGCTGTTTTTT
CDR3aa: CASSLNRENPGELFF

d_gene: TRBD2
abundance: .
v_gene: TRBV5-1
j_gene: TRBJ2-1
CDR3nt: TGCGCCAGCAGCTTGGTGGCAGCGGGAAGCTACAATGAGCAGTTCTTC
CDR3aa: CASSLVAAGSYNEQFF

d_gene: .
abundance: few
v_gene: TRBV5-1
j_gene: TRBJ1-1
CDR3nt: TGCGCCAGCAGCTTCAAAGCCCAGGGGATGAACACTGAAGCTTTCTTT
CDR3aa: CASSFKAQGMNTEAFF